This passage covers 7 T cell receptor beta chains from one sample sequenced in a study of low-dose radiotherapy and immunotherapy resistance in tumors. Alpha and beta chains were covered, as first-strand cDNA relied on TRAV- and TRBV-specific primers. Over roughly 19 PCR cycles, TCRs were amplified from a constant-region primer and V-primer adapter. In TCRdb, the reads were re-called with MiXCR into one record per CDR3 protein. The repertoire holds 40,000 or so distinct CDR3 sequences, with around a third as singletons. Time point specified: before trial treatment. Sequencing used PBMCs, obtained before treatment. All receptors derive from a male donor with gallbladder cancer.

This clonotype came up once. A far larger clone is one base from this, pointing to a likely read error. The rearrangement links TRBV7-9 to TRBJ2-7; TRBD2 agrees at 9 bases. This CDR3 is 16 amino acids long. Germline CDR1 reads SEHNR; CDR2 reads FQNEAQ (reference sequence). Losses at the gene ends were 2 bases for V and 5 bases for J; bases not matched to a gene: 10. The CDR3 nucleotides are TGTGCCAGCAGCTTACCACCAGCGGGGGGTCTCGACGAGCAGTACTTC. Protein sequence: CASSLPPAGGLDEQYF.

This clonotype was seen a few times. The chain has TRBV19 and TRBJ1-1; weak D call: TRBD1 (5 bases). The V gene lost 10 bases and the J gene lost 4 bases, with 16 bases spanning the gap. CDR3 length: 13 residues. CDR1 LNHDA and CDR2 SQIVND come from the germline V gene (reference sequence). This CDR3 reads CAIGPGVGTEAFF. Written as DNA, the CDR3 is TGTGCCATCGGCCCGGGGGTGGGCACTGAAGCTTTCTTT.

This clonotype is labeled medium-sized. The chain uses TRBV4-1 and TRBJ1-5; D is unclear. Germline CDR1 MGHRA, CDR2 YSYEKL. This CDR3 contains 16 residues. Trimming pared 0 bases from V and 3 bases from J, leaving 12 bases between. The CDR3 here is CASSQEERPINQPQHF. CDR3 nucleotide sequence: TGCGCCAGCAGCCAAGAGGAGAGGCCAATCAATCAGCCCCAGCATTTT.

This clonotype has only a few counts. This chain uses TRBV6-5 with TRBJ2-6; D is undetermined. This CDR3 spans 13 amino acids. Germline V gene lookup returns CDR1 MNHEY and CDR2 SVGAGI. V shed 4 bases and J shed 4 bases, with 5 bases lying between them. The CDR3 sequence: CASSFRGANVLTF. DNA of the CDR3: TGTGCCAGCAGTTTTAGGGGGGCCAACGTCCTGACTTTC.

The sample holds many counts of this clonotype. J is TRBJ1-6 and V is TRBV3-1; D possibly corresponds to TRBD1 (6 bases). Trimming removed 4 bases at V and 7 bases at J, with 11 bases between. The CDR3 totals 14 residues. Germline-derived CDR1 and CDR2 are LGHDT and YNNKEL (reference sequence). CDR3 amino acids: CASSPGQINSPLHF. DNA of the CDR3: TGTGCCAGCAGCCCCGGACAGATAAATTCACCCCTCCACTTT.

Only a few counts were recorded for this clonotype. J is TRBJ2-3 and V is TRBV5-1; possibly TRBD1 for D (6 bases). V lost 0 bases, J lost 0 bases, and 8 bases lay in between. Per germline, CDR1 SGHRS and CDR2 YFSETQ. The CDR3 extends over 15 amino acids. CDR3 sequence: CASSLGGPSTDTQYF. Here the CDR3 DNA reads TGCGCCAGCAGCTTGGGGGGGCCTAGCACAGATACGCAGTATTTT.

This clonotype was seen ten or more times. This chain links TRBV25-1 with TRBJ2-3; TRBD1 or TRBD2 may be the D gene (5 bases each). V was clipped by 4 bases and J by 0 bases, with 17 bases between them. The CDR3 consists of 17 residues. CDR1 MGHDK and CDR2 SYGVNS come from the germline V gene. CDR3 sequence reads: CASSVGWGRASTDTQYF. The CDR3 bases are TGTGCCAGCAGTGTTGGGTGGGGACGAGCTAGCACAGATACGCAGTATTTT.